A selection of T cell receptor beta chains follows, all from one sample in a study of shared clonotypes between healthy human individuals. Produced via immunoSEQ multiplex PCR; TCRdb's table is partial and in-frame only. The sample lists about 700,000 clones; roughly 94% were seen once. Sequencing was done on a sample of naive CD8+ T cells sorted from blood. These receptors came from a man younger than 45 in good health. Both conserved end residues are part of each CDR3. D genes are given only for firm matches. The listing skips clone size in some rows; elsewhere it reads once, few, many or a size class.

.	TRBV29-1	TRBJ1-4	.	TGCAGCGTCTGGACAGCCCCTAATGAAAAACTGTTTTTT	CSVWTAPNEKLFF
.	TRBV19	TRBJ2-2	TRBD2	TGTGCCAGTACCGGGGGACTAGCGGGCGCTAACACCGGGGAGCTGTTTTTT	CASTGGLAGANTGELFF
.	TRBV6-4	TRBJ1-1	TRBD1	TGTGCCAGCCGGACAGGGCCGAACACTGAAGCTTTCTTT	CASRTGPNTEAFF
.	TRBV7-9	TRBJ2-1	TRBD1	TGTGCCAGCAGCTCCCGGACAGGAGGCTATGAGCAGTTCTTC	CASSSRTGGYEQFF
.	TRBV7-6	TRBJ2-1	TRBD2	TGTGCCAGCAGCCCAGGGGGACTAGCGATCGGGGATGAGCAGTTCTTC	CASSPGGLAIGDEQFF
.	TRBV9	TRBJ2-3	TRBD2	TGTGCCAGCAGCGTAGAAGTTAGCGGGAGGACAGATACGCAGTATTTT	CASSVEVSGRTDTQYF
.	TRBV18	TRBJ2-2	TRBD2	TGTGCCAGCTCACCATTCTCGGCGGGGGAGAGGAGCACCGGGGAGCTGTTTTTT	CASSPFSAGERSTGELFF
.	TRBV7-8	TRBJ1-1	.	TGTGCCAGCAGCCCCCCAGTCCAGGACACTGAAGCTTTCTTT	CASSPPVQDTEAFF
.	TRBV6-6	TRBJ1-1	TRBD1	TGTGCCAGCAGTAGACAGGGGGCCTTGAACACTGAAGCTTTCTTT	CASSRQGALNTEAFF
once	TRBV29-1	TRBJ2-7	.	TGCAGCGTTGAAGGAGGACCGGGACAAGGACCCTACGAGCAGTACTTC	CSVEGGPGQGPYEQYF
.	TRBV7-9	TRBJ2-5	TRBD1	TGTGCCAGCAGCTTAGTCGGACAGGGTGAAGAGACCCAGTACTTC	CASSLVGQGEETQYF
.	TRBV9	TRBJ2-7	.	TGTGCCAGCAGCGTAGGGCAGTCGACCTACGAGCAGTACTTC	CASSVGQSTYEQYF
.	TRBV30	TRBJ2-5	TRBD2	TGTGCCTGGAGTGTTGGACTAGCGGGACGCCAAGAGACCCAGTACTTC	CAWSVGLAGRQETQYF
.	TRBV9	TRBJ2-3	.	TGTGCCAGCAGCCCCCCGGACAGCACAGATACGCAGTATTTT	CASSPPDSTDTQYF
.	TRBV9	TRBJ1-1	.	TGTGCCAGCAGCGTAGACAGCGACATTGAGGCTTTCTTT	CASSVDSDIEAFF
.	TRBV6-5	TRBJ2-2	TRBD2	TGTGCCAGCAGTTACGGGGGGGCCGGGGAGCTGTTTTTT	CASSYGGAGELFF
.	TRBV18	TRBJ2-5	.	TGTGCCAGCTCACCACCACAAGGTTCGGGGACCCAGTACTTC	CASSPPQGSGTQYF
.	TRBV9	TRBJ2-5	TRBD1	TGTGCCAGCAGCGCAGGGGGCCAAGAGACCCAGTACTTC	CASSAGGQETQYF
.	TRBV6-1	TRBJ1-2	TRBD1	TGTGCCAGCAGGGCACAGGGGGCGCAGAACTATGGCTACACCTTC	CASRAQGAQNYGYTF
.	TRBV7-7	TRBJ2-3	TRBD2	TGTGCTAGCAGCCTCCGGGAGGGTGTAGATACGCAGTATTTT	CASSLREGVDTQYF
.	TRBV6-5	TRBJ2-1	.	TGTGCCAGCAGTTCTCTAGTAGGTTTCAATGAGCAGTTCTTC	CASSSLVGFNEQFF
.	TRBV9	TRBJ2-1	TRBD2	TGTGCCAGCAGCGTAGAAGCGGGGGATGAGCAGTTCTTC	CASSVEAGDEQFF